Sequencing of this TCR beta chain was carried out in a study of technical replicates of blood from several donors. The germline V gene has CDR1 SGHTA and CDR2 FQGNSA. This CDR3 is built from 13 residues. With 5 bases removed from V and 3 bases from J, the gap between germline ends came to 9 bases. Clones were sequenced by immunoSEQ multiplex PCR, and TCRdb holds only the in-frame ones, with some missing. The table shows approximately 45,000 clones, with about 96% occurring only once. Sequencing was done on a sample of T cells isolated from PBMCs. This TCR was sampled from a human donor in good health. This chain links TRBV7-2 with TRBJ2-3, with D possibly TRBD1 on 5 matching bases. CDR3 residues: CASSPQGTDTQYF. In nucleotides, the CDR3 is TGTGCCAGCAGCCCGCAGGGAACAGATACGCAGTATTTT.